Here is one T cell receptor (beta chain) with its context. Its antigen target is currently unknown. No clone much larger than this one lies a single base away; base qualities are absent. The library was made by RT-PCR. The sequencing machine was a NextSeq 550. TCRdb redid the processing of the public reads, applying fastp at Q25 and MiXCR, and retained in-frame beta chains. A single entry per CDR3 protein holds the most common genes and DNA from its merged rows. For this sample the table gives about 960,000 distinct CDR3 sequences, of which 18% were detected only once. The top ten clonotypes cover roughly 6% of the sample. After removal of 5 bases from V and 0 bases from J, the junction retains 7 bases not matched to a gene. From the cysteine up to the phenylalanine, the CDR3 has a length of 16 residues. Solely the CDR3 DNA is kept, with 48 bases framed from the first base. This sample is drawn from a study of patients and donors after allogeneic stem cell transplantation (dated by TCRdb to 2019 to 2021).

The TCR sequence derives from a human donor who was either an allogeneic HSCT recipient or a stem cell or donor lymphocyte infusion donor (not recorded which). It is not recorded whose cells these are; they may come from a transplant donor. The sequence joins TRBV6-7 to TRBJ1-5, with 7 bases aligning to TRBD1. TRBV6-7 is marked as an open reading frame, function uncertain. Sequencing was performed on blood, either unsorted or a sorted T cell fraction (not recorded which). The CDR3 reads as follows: CASSTGQTYSNQPQHF. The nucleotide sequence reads TGTGCCAGCAGTACGGGACAGACCTATAGCAATCAGCCCCAGCATTTT.